What follows is one T cell receptor beta chain and its context. Method: immunoSEQ multiplex PCR; TCRdb's copy keeps in-frame clones and lacks some. The sample records 98,000 or so clones, roughly 80% being singletons. The record originates from a study of blood T cell repertoires in COVID-19. There are 14 residues in the CDR3. Trimming took 5 bases from V and 1 from J, leaving 11 bases between them. Per germline, CDR1 SGHTA and CDR2 FQGNSA. Sequencing was carried out using peripheral blood. The chain joins TRBV7-2 to TRBJ1-1; no reliable D call. The TCR originated in a woman older than 75 with active or convalescent COVID-19. The CDR3 sequence: CASSEGGKNTEAFF. The DNA for the CDR3 is TGTGCCAGCAGCGAAGGAGGGAAGAACACTGAAGCTTTCTTT.